The next 19 T cell receptor beta chains were all read from a single sample in a study of long-term antiretroviral therapy in people with HIV. At the survey level, the v3.0 immunoSEQ assay was run. Repertoires were generated with immunoSEQ multiplex PCR, while TCRdb's copy carries only in-frame clones and drops some. The sample records about 21,000 clones, 76% being singletons. This sample comprised unsorted PBMCs, obtained 0.5 years before starting antiretroviral therapy. The origin of the receptors is a man younger than 35 with HIV.

This clone was detected a few times. V gene TRBV7-9 combines with J gene TRBJ2-3; D is perhaps TRBD1 (6 bases). The CDR3 is made up of 16 amino acids. Trimming removed 2 bases at V and 4 bases at J, with 16 bases between. From germline, CDR1 is SEHNR and CDR2 FQNEAQ (reference sequence). The DNA of the CDR3 is TGTGCCAGCAGCTTAATATCCCCGCAGGGGTCAGATACGCAGTATTTT. Translation: CASSLISPQGSDTQYF.

The genes are TRBV28 and TRBJ1-5; D is undetermined. The CDR3 extends over 14 amino acids. Germline V gene sequence: CDR1 MDHEN, CDR2 SYDVKM. V was clipped by 2 bases and J by 0 bases, with 5 bases between them. CDR3 DNA: TGTGCCAGCAGTTTAACCAGTAGCAATCAGCCCCAGCATTTT. Translation gives CASSLTSSNQPQHF.

A single count supports this clone. V and J are TRBV25-1 and TRBJ2-2; D is unresolved. Germline values: CDR1 MGHDK, CDR2 SYGVNS. The V end lost 5 bases, the J end lost 3 bases, and 7 bases lay between the germline ends. The CDR3 consists of 13 residues. The CDR3, as DNA: TGTGCCAGCAGTCCTGGGGACACCGGGGAGCTGTTTTTT. Amino acids: CASSPGDTGELFF.

The rearrangement uses TRBV19 and TRBJ2-1; 9 bases are a match to TRBD2. The CDR3 is made up of 15 amino acids. Trimming removed 8 bases from V and 0 bases from J; junction bases left unmatched: 5. Germline V gene data show CDR1 as LNHDA and CDR2 as SQIVND (reference sequence). In nucleotides, the CDR3 is TGTGCCAGTGGGACTAGCTCGAGCTCCTACAATGAGCAGTTCTTC. Protein product: CASGTSSSSYNEQFF. The whole variable domain, filled in from reference TRBV19 and TRBJ2-1, reads DGGITQSPKYLFRKEGQNVTLSCEQNLNHDAMYWYRQDPGQGLRLIYYSQIVNDFQKGDIAEGYSVSREKKESFPLTVTSAQKNPTAFYLCASGTSSSSYNEQFFGPGTRLTVL.

This clone was detected once. This chain joins TRBV4-1 and TRBJ2-7; 16 bases agree with TRBD2. Looked up from germline, CDR1 is MGHRA and CDR2 is YSYEKL. The length of the CDR3 is 16 residues. V gave up 4 bases and J gave up 2 bases; unmatched junction bases: 2. As DNA, the CDR3 is TGCGCCAGCAGCCCCGGGACTAGCGGGGGGGCCTACGAGCAGTACTTC. This translates into CASSPGTSGGAYEQYF.

J is TRBJ1-2 and V is TRBV6-5, with a weak D call TRBD1 (5 bases). V was trimmed by 6 bases and J by 8 bases, leaving 16 bases between them. The CDR3 runs to 13 residues. Germline CDR1 reads MNHEY; CDR2 reads SVGAGI. Here the CDR3 reads CASRARDPQGYTF. The CDR3 nucleotides read TGTGCCAGCAGGGCCCGGGACCCCCAGGGCTACACCTTC.

The chain is built from TRBV10-3 and TRBJ2-1; D tentatively reads TRBD1 or TRBD2 (5 bases each). Germline V lookup: CDR1 ENHRY, CDR2 SYGVKD. V gave up 2 bases and J gave up 2 bases, with 10 bases separating them. The CDR3 spans 15 residues. CDR3 sequence reads: CAISERDPTYNEQFF. DNA of the CDR3: TGTGCCATCAGTGAGCGGGACCCAACCTACAATGAGCAGTTCTTC.

The chain has TRBV7-2 and TRBJ2-3; weak D call: TRBD2 (5 bases). V lost 2 bases and J 5 bases, leaving 14 bases between the germline ends. The CDR3 is made up of 15 amino acids. CDR1 SGHTA and CDR2 FQGNSA come from the germline V gene. CDR3 loop: CASSLPQRLGDTQYF. The CDR3, as DNA: TGTGCCAGCAGCTTACCTCAGCGGCTGGGAGATACGCAGTATTTT.

This rearrangement joins TRBV7-9 to TRBJ1-1; 10 bases match TRBD1. Germline V gives CDR1 SEHNR, CDR2 FQNEAQ (reference sequence). J lost 5 bases, V lost 1 base, and 10 bases had no gene match. CDR3 length: 17 residues. CDR3 coding DNA: TGTGCCAGCAGCTTAGACCGGGACAGGGGAAGAAAGACTGAAGCTTTCTTT. Protein: CASSLDRDRGRKTEAFF.

A note on this clone: One end of the junction fails to match germline, which may point to a read error. The J gene is TRBJ2-2, the V gene TRBV5-6; 8 nucleotides align to TRBD1. CDR1 and CDR2 (germline): SGHDT, YYEEEE. This CDR3 contains 15 residues. CDR3 nucleotides: TGTGCCAGCAGGCGGACAGGGTGGAACGCCGGGGAGCTGTTTTTT. This codes for CASRRTGWNAGELFF.

V gene TRBV5-1 combines with J gene TRBJ1-2; D is unresolved. CDR1 is SGHRS and CDR2 is YFSETQ in the germline V gene. The CDR3 sequence is 14 residues long. The V end lost 4 bases, the J end lost 2 bases, and 12 bases lay between the germline ends. The CDR3 protein is CASSASGSNYGYTF. The CDR3 DNA reads as TGCGCCAGCAGCGCCAGTGGGTCCAACTATGGCTACACCTTC.

The CDR3 loop reads CASSGGSTGELFF. The DNA of the CDR3 is TGTGCCAGTAGTGGAGGGTCGACCGGGGAGCTGTTTTTT. The V gene is TRBV19, the J gene TRBJ2-2, with TRBD2 as a possible D gene (6 bases). This CDR3 contains 13 residues. Germline CDR1 reads LNHDA; CDR2 reads SQIVND (reference sequence). Trimming cost V 5 bases and J 5 bases, with 9 bases left between them.

This clone was seen only a few times. This chain's CDR3 is CASSQLVSSTDTQYF. DNA of the CDR3: TGTGCCAGCAGCCAGTTGGTTTCTAGCACAGATACGCAGTATTTT. V gene TRBV4-2 combines with J gene TRBJ2-3; no clear D. CDR1 LGHNA and CDR2 YNFKEQ come from the germline V gene. Trimming stripped 3 bases from V and 0 bases from J, with 10 bases between. The CDR3 consists of 15 residues.

J is TRBJ1-1 and V is TRBV19; D possibly corresponds to TRBD1 (6 bases). The CDR3 consists of 14 residues. The V gene's germline CDR1 is LNHDA and CDR2 SQIVND (reference sequence). The ends were cut back, 5 bases at V and 8 bases at J, with 18 bases in the middle. The DNA for the CDR3 is TGTGCCAGTAGTGCTAACATAGGACAGACCGAAGCTTTCTTT. Protein: CASSANIGQTEAFF.

The chain carries TRBV27 and TRBJ2-7, with D perhaps assigned TRBD1 or TRBD2 (5 bases each). The CDR3 runs to 17 residues. V dropped 0 bases and J dropped 4 bases, with 19 bases sitting between them. Germline V gene data show CDR1 as MNHEY and CDR2 as SMNVEV (reference sequence). CDR3 sequence: CASSLSSTATRGYEQYF. In nucleotides, the CDR3 is TGTGCCAGCAGTTTATCTAGCACTGCAACTAGGGGTTACGAGCAGTACTTC.

The rearrangement joins TRBV5-4 to TRBJ2-7; TRBD1 matches at 10 bases. In germline, CDR1 is SGHNT, CDR2 YYREEE (reference sequence). The V segment lost 4 bases and the J segment 5 bases; nucleotides outside the gene matches: 0. This CDR3 spans 12 amino acids. CDR3 nucleotide sequence: TGTGCCAGCAGCGACAGGGGGCACGAGCAGTACTTC. Protein product: CASSDRGHEQYF.

The chain couples TRBV27 to TRBJ2-3, with D perhaps TRBD1 or TRBD2 (5 bases each). V lost 7 bases and J lost 0, with 11 bases in between. Germline V gene sequence: CDR1 MNHEY, CDR2 SMNVEV (reference sequence). The CDR3 runs to 14 residues. The CDR3 sequence: CASKVGGSTDTQYF. Written as DNA, the CDR3 is TGTGCCAGCAAGGTTGGGGGTAGCACAGATACGCAGTATTTT.

J is TRBJ2-7 and V is TRBV4-1, with TRBD1 identical over 8 bases. Germline V gene lookup returns CDR1 MGHRA and CDR2 YSYEKL. Unmatched junction bases numbered 10, after V lost 4 bases and J lost 2 bases. This CDR3 contains 16 residues. The CDR3 coding sequence is TGCGCCAGCAGCCTAGGCAGGGGGCTGTGGACCTACGAGCAGTACTTC. Protein product: CASSLGRGLWTYEQYF.

This chain links TRBV5-1 with TRBJ2-1, with 9 bases fitting TRBD1. Germline values: CDR1 SGHRS, CDR2 YFSETQ. The V gene end was trimmed by 0 bases and the J gene end by 4 bases; junction bases not matched to a gene: 11. The CDR3 has 18 residues. The CDR3 nucleotides are TGCGCCAGCAGCTTGGGGGTCGAACCGGGACAGGGTTACAATGAGCAGTTCTTC. Its translation: CASSLGVEPGQGYNEQFF.